This TCR beta chain originates from a study of cytomegalovirus exposure and HLA in healthy donors. Study at large: About 179 million T cells yielded over 90 million unique TCR beta sequences in earlier analysis. Whole-study results and caveats: Analysis was carried out at a later point, and it linked a missense DCLRE1C variant to TCR beta V- and J-gene trimming. Near-uniform donor sequencing depth was presumed by presence/absence analyses.

CDR3 size: 18 residues. The V gene's germline CDR1 is SGDLS and CDR2 YYNGEE. Trimming shortened V by 0 bases and J by 0 bases, and 17 bases separated the two germline ends. This clone was recorded a few times. The antigen remains unidentified. The study ran its PCR with 60 Vbeta and 13 Jbeta primers. Produced via immunoSEQ multiplex PCR; TCRdb's table is partial and in-frame only. The sample yields 200,000 to 250,000 clones, 70% to 90% seen once. This receptor was taken from a man aged 30 to 39 in good health and CMV-seronegative. V is TRBV9 and J is TRBJ2-3; weak D call: TRBD2 (5 bases). The sequencing sample was made of PBMCs. CDR3 in DNA: TGTGCCAGCAGCGTAGCCTCGGGGTTGGACTCTAGCACAGATACGCAGTATTTT. It encodes CASSVASGLDSSTDTQYF.